Sequencing of this T cell receptor (beta chain) was carried out in a study of T-cell memory formation after mild COVID-19. One entry per CDR3 protein, called by TCRdb with MiXCR from the 5' RACE reads. The sample includes 85,000 to 120,000 distinct CDR3 sequences, 15% to 20% seen only once; the top ten take 28%. V was cut by 0 bases and J by 4 bases, with 18 bases left in between. Germline CDR1 reads DFQATT; CDR2 reads SNEGSKA (reference sequence). CDR3 length: 17 amino acids. The sample was PBMCs or a T cell subset sorted from them (not recorded which). The chain is built from TRBV20-1 and TRBJ2-2; D is uncertain. The clonotype comes from an adult woman who had mild COVID-19 (a few samples of this study predate the infection). Cell type and time point are not known. The CDR3 bases are TGCAGTGCTAGAGAATCGGGCAGCCTACGTGTCACCGGGGAGCTGTTTTTT. This codes for CSARESGSLRVTGELFF.